Detailed here is one T cell receptor beta chain. CDR1 is MGHRA and CDR2 is YSYEKL in the germline V gene. V lost 4 bases, J lost 7 bases, and 16 bases lay in between. CDR3 length: 14 amino acids. Profiling relied on immunoSEQ multiplex PCR, and the TCRdb table lists in-frame clones only, not all of them. The sample has around 130,000 clones, approximately 81% seen once. This entry is derived from a study of blood T cell repertoires in COVID-19. J is TRBJ1-2 and V is TRBV4-1; D gene uncertain. The sequence was obtained from a young woman who had recovered from COVID-19. Source material: peripheral blood. The CDR3 protein is CASSPPQHYSGYTF. In DNA, the CDR3 is TGCGCCAGCAGCCCTCCCCAGCACTACTCTGGCTACACCTTC.